These 4 T cell receptor beta chains originate from one sample sequenced in a study of CD8 T cells in ankylosing spondylitis. The antigens for these receptors are not known. Study-wide points: There was a TCR beta motif, made of 7 to 9 highly homologous variants, that appeared characteristic of ankylosing spondylitis blood.

TCRdb fed the 5' RACE reads into MiXCR, producing one record per CDR3 protein. The sample records about 460,000 distinct CDR3 sequences, about 5.7% being singletons. The sequenced material came from blood, either unsorted or a sorted T cell fraction (not recorded which). The origin of the receptors is a male donor with ankylosing spondylitis.

This clonotype was counted at least ten times. The chain joins TRBV12-3 or TRBV12-4 to TRBJ1-1; D uncertain. The CDR3 length is 13 residues. Deletions cut 6 bases from V and 5 bases from J, with 13 bases between. The CDR3 sequence: CASSSIMGTEAFF. The CDR3, as DNA: TGTGCCAGCAGCTCAATCATGGGAACTGAAGCTTTCTTT.

This clonotype was seen a handful of times. The chain has TRBV20-1 and TRBJ2-1, with D possibly being TRBD1 (5 bases). This CDR3 is built from 16 residues. CDR1 is DFQATT and CDR2 is SNEGSKA in the germline V gene (reference sequence). Trimming pared 0 bases from V and 7 bases from J, leaving 19 bases between. The CDR3 nucleotides read TGCAGTGCTAGAGATCCCGACAGAAGCCTTTCGAATGAGCAGTTCTTC. Translation gives CSARDPDRSLSNEQFF.

This clonotype was recorded at least ten times. The gene calls are TRBV29-1 and TRBJ2-3, with unresolved D. Between the trimmed V and J ends, which lost 5 bases and 1 base, there was a span of 16 bases. This CDR3 has 15 residues. Germline values: CDR1 SQVTM, CDR2 ANQGSEA. The CDR3 loop reads CSVPGPPPRTDTQYF. CDR3 bases: TGCAGCGTTCCCGGGCCACCCCCGCGCACAGATACGCAGTATTTT.

Many counts were recorded for this clonotype. The V call is TRBV6-2 or TRBV6-3, the J call TRBJ2-7; D unresolved. Trimming removed 6 bases at V and 6 bases at J, with 18 bases between. CDR3 length: 14 residues. Germline CDR1 is MNHEY and CDR2 is SVGEGT. Here the CDR3 reads CASSPSFKTGEQYF. In DNA, the CDR3 is TGTGCCAGCAGCCCCAGCTTCAAAACGGGCGAGCAGTACTTC.